This TCR beta chain is drawn from a study of shared clonotypes between healthy human individuals. Germline lookup yields CDR1 MNHEY and CDR2 SVGAGI. V was trimmed by 2 bases and J by 3 bases, leaving 7 bases between them. The CDR3 length is 13 residues. Sequenced by immunoSEQ multiplex PCR; TCRdb stores in-frame clones only, minus some. The sample gives hundreds of thousands of clones, 90% to 95% of which show up once; around 24% is in the top ten. Naive CD8 cells were CD45RO-negative, positively selected for CCR7, excluding terminally differentiated effector memory CD45RA+ cells. Sequencing input: naive CD8+ T cells sorted from blood. The sequence was obtained from a man aged 30-40 years in good health. The chain employs TRBV6-5 and TRBJ1-1; D gene unclear. The CDR3 nucleotides are TGTGCCAGCAGTTACCCAGATGACACTGAAGCTTTCTTT. Translating it yields CASSYPDDTEAFF.